The next 10 T cell receptor beta chains were all read from a single sample in a study of shared clonotypes between healthy human individuals. The table came from immunoSEQ multiplex PCR; TCRdb's copy has only in-frame clones and leaves some out. The repertoire holds about 2.4 million clones, with 85% to 95% as singletons. The sequenced sample was naive CD4+ T cells sorted from blood. Subset reported: CD45RA+ positively selected. The receptors stem from a young man in good health.

The chain uses TRBV19 and TRBJ1-2; no firm D call. The CDR3 has 13 amino acids. The V and J ends lost 6 bases and 6 bases respectively, with 14 bases between them. Germline V lookup: CDR1 LNHDA, CDR2 SQIVND (reference sequence). As DNA, the CDR3 is TGTGCCAGTAGCATCCCGGGCAGCAATGGCTACACCTTC. Residues: CASSIPGSNGYTF.

The V and J genes are TRBV9 and TRBJ2-1; D unresolved. This CDR3 contains 12 residues. The germline V and J ends were trimmed by 4 bases and 5 bases, with 7 bases remaining between them. Germline CDR1 reads SGDLS; CDR2 reads YYNGEE. The CDR3 spells CASSRMDNEQFF. The CDR3 nucleotides are TGTGCCAGCAGCCGAATGGACAATGAGCAGTTCTTC.

V gene TRBV10-3 combines with J gene TRBJ2-3; no firm D call. The CDR3 runs 13 residues. V lost 7 bases to trimming and J lost 3 bases, with 11 bases between them. Looked up from germline, CDR1 is ENHRY and CDR2 is SYGVKD. The CDR3 coding sequence is TGTGCCATCACTGTTAGTTTGACAGATACGCAGTATTTT. It translates to CAITVSLTDTQYF.

This rearrangement joins TRBV19 to TRBJ2-5, with D perhaps matching TRBD2 (6 bases). V was pared by 8 bases and J by 5 bases, with 12 bases between. Germline CDR1 LNHDA, CDR2 SQIVND (reference sequence). The CDR3 has 12 amino acids. CDR3 in DNA: TGTGCCAGTGCGGACGCGGGGGAGACCCAGTACTTC. It translates to CASADAGETQYF.

The chain couples TRBV29-1 to TRBJ2-5, with D perhaps assigned TRBD1 or TRBD2 (6 bases each). CDR3 length: 13 residues. V was shortened by 7 bases and J by 4 bases, with 16 bases between the two germline ends. CDR1 and CDR2 (germline): SQVTM, ANQGSEA. The CDR3 region is CSASTGRTETQYF. The DNA for the CDR3 is TGCAGCGCCTCCACAGGGAGGACAGAGACCCAGTACTTC.

The chain links TRBV10-3 to TRBJ1-3; 7 nucleotides line up with TRBD1. The CDR3 has 17 residues. The J segment lost 0 bases and the V segment lost 6 bases, leaving 11 bases of the junction unmatched. Germline assignment: CDR1 ENHRY and CDR2 SYGVKD. The CDR3 nucleotides read TGTGCCATCAGCAGGGGGGGATCAGGGACCTCTGGAAACACCATATATTTT. Protein sequence: CAISRGGSGTSGNTIYF.

This chain connects TRBV5-1 to TRBJ2-1, with D hard to call. The CDR3 has 12 residues. Germline CDR1 SGHRS, CDR2 YFSETQ. Trimming removed 5 bases at V and 5 bases at J, with 8 bases between. CDR3 sequence: CASSPENNEQFF. The CDR3 coding sequence is TGCGCCAGCAGTCCCGAGAACAATGAGCAGTTCTTC.

The V gene is TRBV4-3, the J gene TRBJ1-3; possibly TRBD1 for D (6 bases). V dropped 0 bases and J dropped 8 bases, with 17 bases sitting between them. The CDR3 extends over 16 amino acids. Germline CDR1 reads LGHNA; CDR2 reads YSLEER. CDR3 nucleotide sequence: TGCGCCAGCAGCCAAGAAGTCACGGGACACCTTTACACCATATATTTT. This encodes CASSQEVTGHLYTIYF.

This sequence joins TRBV9 and TRBJ2-7; no firm D call. Germline lookup yields CDR1 SGDLS and CDR2 YYNGEE. The CDR3 totals 15 residues. Deletions cut 0 bases from V and 0 bases from J, with 10 bases between. CDR3 sequence: CASSVGWASSYEQYF. CDR3 nucleotides: TGTGCCAGCAGCGTAGGGTGGGCTAGCTCCTACGAGCAGTACTTC.

The chain combines TRBV7-9 with TRBJ2-5, with D possibly TRBD1 on 6 matching bases. This CDR3 spans 13 amino acids. The V gene lost 7 bases and the J gene lost 5 bases, with 14 bases spanning the gap. Germline loops: CDR1 SEHNR, CDR2 FQNEAQ (reference sequence). For the CDR3, the DNA is TGTGCCAGCACAGGGGTAGCGCGGGAGACCCAGTACTTC. Its translation: CASTGVARETQYF.